This T cell receptor (beta chain) was found in a study of cytomegalovirus exposure and HLA in healthy donors. This CDR3 comprises 12 residues. CDR1 is MNHEY and CDR2 is SVGAGI in the germline V gene. The V end lost 6 bases, the J end lost 4 bases, and 7 bases lay between the germline ends. This clone was recorded only once. Repertoires were generated with immunoSEQ multiplex PCR, while TCRdb's copy carries only in-frame clones and drops some. The table lists around 170,000 clones, less than 85% of them singletons. The chain joins TRBV6-5 to TRBJ1-5; D unresolved. Input material: PBMCs. The receptor was isolated from a man younger than 30 in good health and CMV-seropositive. CDR3 protein: CASRGENQPQHF. The CDR3 bases are TGTGCCAGCAGGGGCGAGAATCAGCCCCAGCATTTT.